A selection of T cell receptor beta chains follows, all from one sample in a study of blood T cell repertoires in COVID-19. Libraries were prepared by immunoSEQ multiplex PCR; TCRdb keeps only in-frame clonotypes and omits some of them. The table records under 250,000 clones, 86% of them present only once. The sequenced sample consisted of peripheral blood. The receptors were gathered from a middle-aged man with COVID-19, enrolled during active disease. Each CDR3 is given with its conserved first and last residue.

j_call: TRBJ1-2; v_call: TRBV3-1/TRBV3-2; cdr3_aa: CASSQVGTGGGYGYTF
j_call: TRBJ2-3; v_call: TRBV9; cdr3_aa: CASSAGRSPSTDTQYF
j_call: TRBJ2-7; v_call: TRBV6-2/TRBV6-3; cdr3_aa: CASSSLRDTDSYEQYF
j_call: TRBJ2-3; v_call: TRBV2; cdr3_aa: CASTITDTQYF
j_call: TRBJ1-2; v_call: TRBV10-3; cdr3_aa: CAIRDRGWGGYTF
j_call: TRBJ1-2; v_call: TRBV10-3; cdr3_aa: CAISEGQGAFYGYTF
j_call: TRBJ1-1; v_call: TRBV12-3/TRBV12-4; cdr3_aa: CASSSGGRTEAFF
j_call: TRBJ1-1; v_call: TRBV11-2; cdr3_aa: CASSHDREFTEAFF
j_call: TRBJ1-2; v_call: TRBV19; cdr3_aa: CASSIQGFDGYTF
j_call: TRBJ1-1; v_call: TRBV7-9; cdr3_aa: CASSLVAMNTEAFF
j_call: TRBJ1-5; v_call: TRBV12-3/TRBV12-4; cdr3_aa: CASTFGAAQPQHF
j_call: TRBJ2-4; v_call: TRBV3-1/TRBV3-2; cdr3_aa: CASTRQGGTSGKNIQYF
j_call: TRBJ2-1; v_call: TRBV5-1; cdr3_aa: CASSLEFGSRQFF
j_call: TRBJ2-3; v_call: TRBV2; cdr3_aa: CASYADTQYF
j_call: TRBJ2-2; v_call: TRBV5-1; cdr3_aa: CASSPGLAGVPGELFF
j_call: TRBJ1-4; v_call: TRBV5-1; cdr3_aa: CASSLASGGGSYEKLFF
j_call: TRBJ2-7; v_call: TRBV19; cdr3_aa: CASSIPVGQSTYEQYF
j_call: TRBJ2-7; v_call: TRBV7-6; cdr3_aa: CASSAETSGRPYEQYF
j_call: TRBJ2-5; v_call: TRBV2; cdr3_aa: CASSEAALLAGQETQYF
j_call: TRBJ1-1; v_call: TRBV6-5; cdr3_aa: CASSPGQGNTEAFF
j_call: TRBJ2-7; v_call: TRBV2; cdr3_aa: CASSEQGEFTKYF
j_call: TRBJ2-7; v_call: TRBV6-5; cdr3_aa: CASRKLAGVYEQYF
j_call: TRBJ1-6; v_call: TRBV11-2; cdr3_aa: CASSLEGVWNSPLHF
j_call: TRBJ2-5; v_call: TRBV5-1; cdr3_aa: CASSLEQVLLQETQYF
j_call: TRBJ2-7; v_call: TRBV4-2; cdr3_aa: CASSLPGTSYEQYF
j_call: TRBJ1-2; v_call: TRBV12-5; cdr3_aa: CASGNTRTRTGGIYGYTF
j_call: TRBJ1-6; v_call: TRBV28; cdr3_aa: CASTLSGDSPLHF
j_call: TRBJ2-1; v_call: TRBV18; cdr3_aa: CASSPLAGRFNEQFF
j_call: TRBJ2-7; v_call: TRBV29-1; cdr3_aa: CSVEGLGTTQQYF
j_call: TRBJ1-1; v_call: TRBV21-1; cdr3_aa: CASSKVGGEAFF
j_call: TRBJ2-5; v_call: TRBV30; cdr3_aa: CAWSTSGGETQYF
j_call: TRBJ1-1; v_call: TRBV4-3; cdr3_aa: CASSQGRGGTEAFF
j_call: TRBJ2-3; v_call: TRBV7-9; cdr3_aa: CASSLRRRQGQDTQYF
j_call: TRBJ1-3; v_call: TRBV7-9; cdr3_aa: CASSIWAVSGNTIYF
j_call: TRBJ1-5; v_call: TRBV19; cdr3_aa: CASSRVLDQPQHF
j_call: TRBJ1-2; v_call: TRBV5-8; cdr3_aa: CASSFAGYTF
j_call: TRBJ1-2; v_call: TRBV20-1; cdr3_aa: CSASNRGDYGYTF
j_call: TRBJ2-7; v_call: TRBV10-1; cdr3_aa: CASSESYKSYEQYF
j_call: TRBJ1-6; v_call: TRBV28; cdr3_aa: CASSSSGVVPLHF
j_call: TRBJ2-7; v_call: TRBV24-1; cdr3_aa: CATSPGQGWSEQYF
j_call: TRBJ2-7; v_call: TRBV15; cdr3_aa: CATSRVRQPPYEQYF
j_call: TRBJ2-3; v_call: TRBV7-9; cdr3_aa: CASSLTSPTDTQYF
j_call: TRBJ1-2; v_call: TRBV19; cdr3_aa: CASSREINYGYTF
j_call: TRBJ2-7; v_call: TRBV5-8; cdr3_aa: CASNLFDDRVKQYF
j_call: TRBJ1-1; v_call: TRBV5-8; cdr3_aa: CASSLDPVTEAFF
j_call: TRBJ2-3; v_call: TRBV3-1/TRBV3-2; cdr3_aa: CASSQPGTGGADTQYF
j_call: TRBJ1-6; v_call: TRBV5-8; cdr3_aa: CASSIDRVNGSPLHF
j_call: TRBJ2-1; v_call: TRBV5-5; cdr3_aa: CASSSTASDYNEQFF
j_call: TRBJ2-5; v_call: TRBV7-6; cdr3_aa: CASSLARGGAETQYF
j_call: TRBJ1-3; v_call: TRBV3-1/TRBV3-2; cdr3_aa: CASSQLAVSGNTIYF
j_call: TRBJ2-3; v_call: TRBV18; cdr3_aa: CASSPTRRNTDTQYF
j_call: TRBJ2-3; v_call: TRBV19; cdr3_aa: CASSQQQGTDTQYF
j_call: TRBJ2-2; v_call: TRBV5-1; cdr3_aa: CASSLAGTSGRRYTGELFF